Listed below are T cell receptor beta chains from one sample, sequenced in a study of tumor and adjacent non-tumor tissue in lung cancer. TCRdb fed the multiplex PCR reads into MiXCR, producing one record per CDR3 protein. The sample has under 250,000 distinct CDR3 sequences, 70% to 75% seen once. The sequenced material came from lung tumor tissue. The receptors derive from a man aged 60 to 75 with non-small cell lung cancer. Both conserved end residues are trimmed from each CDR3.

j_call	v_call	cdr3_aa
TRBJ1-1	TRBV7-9	VSSLTGPRSTEAF
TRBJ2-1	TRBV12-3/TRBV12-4	ASTITGQRSQLQF
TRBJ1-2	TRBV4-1	ASSQTSTGLRSGYT
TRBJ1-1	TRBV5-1	ASSFGVRTEAF
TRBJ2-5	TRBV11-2	ASSWGDRYQETQI
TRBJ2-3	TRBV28	ASSSQGAGTQY
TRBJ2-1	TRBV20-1	NARARRRAEFDEQF
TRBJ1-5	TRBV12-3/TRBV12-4	ASSQRTWGYQPQH
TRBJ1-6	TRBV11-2	ASSLDTGTTPLN
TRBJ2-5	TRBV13	ASSLRGPQY
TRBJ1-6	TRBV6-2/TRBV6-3	ASSLTLANSPLH
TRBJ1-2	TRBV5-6	ASRLSGSYT
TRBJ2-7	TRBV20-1	SAPRAGVNYEQY
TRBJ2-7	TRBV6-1	ASRARAHSYEQY
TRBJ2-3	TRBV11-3	ASSLDRDTGTDTQY
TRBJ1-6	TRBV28	ASSLDGPKNGNSPLH
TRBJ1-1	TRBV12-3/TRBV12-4	ASSFIMANTEAF
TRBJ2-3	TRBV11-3	TSSLLAGGYTDTPY
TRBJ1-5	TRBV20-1	CAMDYNQPQQ
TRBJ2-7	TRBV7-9	ASRPCTGSYEQY
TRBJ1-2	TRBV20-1	SARVQATANYGDT
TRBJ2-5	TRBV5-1	ASSRQGRVGSRETQY
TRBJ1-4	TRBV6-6	ASSYGVKGEKLF
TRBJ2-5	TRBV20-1	SARDRETSVGALPQY
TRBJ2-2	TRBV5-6	ASSMDRGGPGELF
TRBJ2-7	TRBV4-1	ASSQERSGSYYEQY
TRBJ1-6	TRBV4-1	ASSQESTGMYSSPLH
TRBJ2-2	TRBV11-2	ASSLSDSAVTGELF
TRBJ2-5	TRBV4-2	ASRQPPQETQY
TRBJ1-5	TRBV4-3	ASSKVVCQPQH
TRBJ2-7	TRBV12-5	ASGLYLAGPYEQY
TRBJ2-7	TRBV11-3	ASSLVGTYEQY
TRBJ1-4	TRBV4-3	ANSVRDRHNEKLF
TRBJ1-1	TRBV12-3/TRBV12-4	ASSLRNTEAF
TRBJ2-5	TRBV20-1	SARGQGKETQY
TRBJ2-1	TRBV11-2	ASSTWTTSGRNEQF
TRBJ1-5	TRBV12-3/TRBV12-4	ASSGQGRQPQH
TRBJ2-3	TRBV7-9	ASSSTTNTQY
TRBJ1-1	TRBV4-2	ASSQDGGRRMNTESF